This T cell receptor beta chain originates from a study of Ad26.COV2.S vaccination and SARS-CoV-2 variants. Study in general: In the study, Ad26.COV2.S was injected intramuscularly once, or twice 56 days apart. Study-wide points: Vaccine recipients surpassed placebo recipients in spike-specific TCR breadth.

Assay: immunoSEQ multiplex PCR; the TCRdb copy retains only in-frame clones and omits some. The repertoire holds a few hundred thousand clones, with roughly 85% as singletons. This sample's treatment: 15 to 20 received Ad26.COV2.S at low or high dose, single or two shots; about 5 received placebo; per-sample allocation not given. Sample collection was performed on day 63 after the first vaccine or placebo injection. In regard to this clone: Its specificity is unknown.

From germline, CDR1 is SGHNT and CDR2 YENEEA. The V end was cut by 5 bases, the J end by 6 bases, with 20 bases between. The CDR3 contains 16 residues. The sequences come from peripheral blood, collected in a trial of Ad26.COV2.S vaccine versus placebo. The chain carries TRBV11-3 and TRBJ1-3, with D possibly matching TRBD1 (6 bases). This sequence originates from a person aged 18-60 years who received the Ad26.COV2.S COVID-19 vaccine or a placebo. CDR3 protein: CASSGRQGLEENTIYF. The CDR3 coding sequence is TGTGCCAGCAGCGGCCGCCAGGGGCTCGAGGAAAACACCATATATTTT.